This T cell receptor (beta chain) is from a study of radiotherapy plus CTLA-4 blockade in lung cancer. With V trimmed by 4 bases and J by 2 bases, 9 bases remained unmatched. The CDR3 has 17 residues. CDR1 and CDR2 from the germline V gene are MGHRA and YSYEKL. Assay used: immunoSEQ multiplex PCR; TCRdb lists only in-frame clones, some missing. Among roughly 88,000 clones listed, roughly 80% were seen once. The chain couples TRBV4-1 to TRBJ1-4; 8 bases fit TRBD1. This TCR was sampled from a human donor with non-small cell lung cancer who had stable disease on radiotherapy plus ipilimumab. Material: peripheral blood, obtained from a patient treated with radiotherapy plus ipilimumab. In DNA, the CDR3 is TGCGCCAGCAGCCTCCGAGGACAGGGAAGCACTAATGAAAAACTGTTTTTT. This sequence encodes CASSLRGQGSTNEKLFF.